The rows below give T cell receptor beta chains drawn from one sample of a study of shared clonotypes between healthy human individuals. The table came from immunoSEQ multiplex PCR; TCRdb's copy has only in-frame clones and leaves some out. The table includes about 2 million clones, around 96% detected once. The sample comprised naive CD8+ T cells sorted from blood. The source of these receptors is a young man in good health. The CDR3 runs from the conserved cysteine through the conserved F or W. Each record gives: J gene, clone size, D gene, V gene, CDR3 protein, CDR3 DNA. A D gene is named only where the DNA matches it firmly. Clone size appears in some rows only: once, few, many, or a class for an expanded clone.

J gene: TRBJ2-7
clone size: NA
D gene: TRBD1
V gene: TRBV27
CDR3 protein: CASGQGQGGLEQYF
CDR3 DNA: TGTGCCAGCGGCCAGGGACAGGGAGGATTAGAGCAGTACTTC

J gene: TRBJ2-7
clone size: NA
D gene: TRBD1
V gene: TRBV5-8
CDR3 protein: CASGIGTGSYEQYF
CDR3 DNA: TGTGCCAGCGGAATTGGGACAGGAAGCTACGAGCAGTACTTC

J gene: TRBJ1-1
clone size: NA
D gene: NA
V gene: TRBV29-1
CDR3 protein: CSVHGQGPPNTEAFF
CDR3 DNA: TGCAGCGTTCATGGCCAGGGGCCCCCGAACACTGAAGCTTTCTTT

J gene: TRBJ2-5
clone size: NA
D gene: TRBD2
V gene: TRBV7-9
CDR3 protein: CASNSGEETQYF
CDR3 DNA: TGTGCCAGCAATAGCGGGGAAGAGACCCAGTACTTC

J gene: TRBJ1-4
clone size: NA
D gene: NA
V gene: TRBV7-9
CDR3 protein: CASTSLGDYPTTGEKLFF
CDR3 DNA: TGTGCCAGCACCTCCCTCGGGGACTATCCTACAACGGGTGAAAAACTGTTTTTT

J gene: TRBJ1-5
clone size: NA
D gene: NA
V gene: TRBV5-5
CDR3 protein: CASSSGTYSNQPQHF
CDR3 DNA: TGTGCCAGCAGTTCAGGGACTTATAGCAATCAGCCCCAGCATTTT

J gene: TRBJ2-7
clone size: NA
D gene: NA
V gene: TRBV6-5
CDR3 protein: CASSYSAGESFYEQYF
CDR3 DNA: TGTGCCAGCAGTTACTCGGCAGGGGAGTCCTTCTACGAGCAGTACTTC

J gene: TRBJ2-5
clone size: NA
D gene: NA
V gene: TRBV7-9
CDR3 protein: CASSPREGGEKETQYF
CDR3 DNA: TGTGCCAGCAGCCCGCGGGAAGGAGGGGAGAAAGAGACCCAGTACTTC

J gene: TRBJ2-1
clone size: once
D gene: NA
V gene: TRBV2
CDR3 protein: CASRYTSEQFF
CDR3 DNA: TGTGCCAGCAGGTATACTAGTGAGCAGTTCTTC

J gene: TRBJ2-3
clone size: NA
D gene: TRBD1
V gene: TRBV27
CDR3 protein: CASSLSPGTGMVGDTQYF
CDR3 DNA: TGTGCCAGCAGTTTATCGCCAGGGACAGGCATGGTTGGAGATACGCAGTATTTT

J gene: TRBJ2-1
clone size: NA
D gene: NA
V gene: TRBV9
CDR3 protein: CASRAESSYNEQFF
CDR3 DNA: TGTGCCAGCAGAGCGGAGAGCTCCTACAATGAGCAGTTCTTC

J gene: TRBJ2-4
clone size: NA
D gene: NA
V gene: TRBV25-1
CDR3 protein: CASSELQQGGGDIQYF
CDR3 DNA: TGTGCCAGCAGTGAATTGCAGCAGGGAGGAGGTGACATTCAGTACTTC

J gene: TRBJ2-7
clone size: once
D gene: TRBD1
V gene: TRBV27
CDR3 protein: CASSLRQGAEQYF
CDR3 DNA: TGTGCCAGCAGTTTACGACAGGGGGCCGAGCAGTACTTC

J gene: TRBJ2-3
clone size: NA
D gene: TRBD2
V gene: TRBV10-1
CDR3 protein: CARLERGSTDTQYF
CDR3 DNA: TGCGCCCGACTCGAGCGGGGTAGCACAGATACGCAGTATTTT

J gene: TRBJ2-7
clone size: NA
D gene: NA
V gene: TRBV19
CDR3 protein: CASSIVPGRSSYEQYF
CDR3 DNA: TGTGCCAGTAGTATAGTACCGGGGAGAAGCTCCTACGAGCAGTACTTC

J gene: TRBJ1-1
clone size: NA
D gene: NA
V gene: TRBV13
CDR3 protein: CASSLENARAEAFF
CDR3 DNA: TGTGCCAGCAGCTTAGAGAACGCCAGGGCTGAAGCTTTCTTT

J gene: TRBJ2-2
clone size: NA
D gene: NA
V gene: TRBV6-1
CDR3 protein: CASSDVVPNTGELFF
CDR3 DNA: TGTGCCAGCAGTGACGTGGTCCCCAACACCGGGGAGCTGTTTTTT

J gene: TRBJ2-3
clone size: NA
D gene: TRBD2
V gene: TRBV15
CDR3 protein: CATSSTLAGGPGSTDTQYF
CDR3 DNA: TGTGCCACCAGCAGCACACTAGCGGGGGGGCCAGGGAGCACAGATACGCAGTATTTT

J gene: TRBJ2-2
clone size: once
D gene: TRBD1
V gene: TRBV7-9
CDR3 protein: CASTRQGVNTGELFF
CDR3 DNA: TGTGCCAGCACCAGACAGGGAGTGAACACCGGGGAGCTGTTTTTT

J gene: TRBJ1-1
clone size: NA
D gene: TRBD1
V gene: TRBV28
CDR3 protein: CASSWDTGGNTEAFF
CDR3 DNA: TGTGCCAGCAGTTGGGATACAGGGGGTAACACTGAAGCTTTCTTT

J gene: TRBJ2-7
clone size: NA
D gene: NA
V gene: TRBV11-2
CDR3 protein: CASSLWGPSYEQYF
CDR3 DNA: TGTGCCAGCAGCTTATGGGGGCCCTCCTACGAGCAGTACTTC

J gene: TRBJ2-1
clone size: NA
D gene: TRBD2
V gene: TRBV7-9
CDR3 protein: CASSLESLAGQFF
CDR3 DNA: TGTGCCAGCAGCTTAGAATCCCTAGCGGGCCAGTTCTTC

J gene: TRBJ1-1
clone size: NA
D gene: NA
V gene: TRBV27
CDR3 protein: CASSSTPGSTEAFF
CDR3 DNA: TGTGCCAGCAGTTCTACTCCGGGGAGCACTGAAGCTTTCTTT

J gene: TRBJ2-5
clone size: NA
D gene: NA
V gene: TRBV5-8
CDR3 protein: CASNLRVQETQYF
CDR3 DNA: TGTGCCAGCAACTTGCGGGTCCAAGAGACCCAGTACTTC

J gene: TRBJ2-3
clone size: NA
D gene: NA
V gene: TRBV30
CDR3 protein: CAWNQQAGGTQYF
CDR3 DNA: TGTGCCTGGAATCAACAGGCTGGGGGTACGCAGTATTTT

J gene: TRBJ1-1
clone size: NA
D gene: NA
V gene: TRBV18
CDR3 protein: CASSPVGGRNTEAFF
CDR3 DNA: TGTGCCAGCTCACCAGTCGGGGGCAGGAACACTGAAGCTTTCTTT

J gene: TRBJ2-5
clone size: NA
D gene: NA
V gene: TRBV28
CDR3 protein: CASSPYSQETQYF
CDR3 DNA: TGTGCCAGCAGTCCCTACTCCCAAGAGACCCAGTACTTC

J gene: TRBJ1-6
clone size: NA
D gene: TRBD1
V gene: TRBV4-1
CDR3 protein: CASSQDGDRYNSPLHF
CDR3 DNA: TGCGCCAGCAGCCAAGATGGGGACAGGTATAATTCACCCCTCCACTTT

J gene: TRBJ2-5
clone size: NA
D gene: NA
V gene: TRBV15
CDR3 protein: CATSREAEQETQYF
CDR3 DNA: TGTGCCACCAGCAGGGAAGCGGAGCAAGAGACCCAGTACTTC